The text below deals with one T cell receptor beta chain. This clonotype was seen more than once but under ten times. The clone's antigen remains unknown. Base-call qualities are not available, and no considerably larger clone is one nucleotide away. Libraries were prepared through UMI-ligation and nested PCR. Using T4 RNA ligase 1, a single-stranded oligonucleotide bearing the Illumina SP2 sequence plus a UMI was ligated onto the 3' end of the cDNA. PCR1 used about 4 cycles (98 degrees C 15 s, 69 degrees C 30 s, 72 degrees C 40 s), and the beta primer was an equimolar mix of RC1.1 and RC1.2 that covered TRBC1 and TRBC2. Starting at PCR2, the TCR alpha and beta chains were handled separately, and sample indices and Illumina adaptors were added. Placed after an 8-base spacer, the UMI was made up of 12 random nucleotides arranged as two hexamers with a spacer between them. Libraries were sequenced on an Illumina MiSeq using v2 2x251 paired-end chemistry, with about eleven samples typically included per run. To increase diversity, about 4.5-7.5% PhiX DNA was added to each sequencing library. Turning to the authors' computational methods: Raw reads were converted to FASTQ with bcl2fastq and demultiplexed by dual indices using Demultiplexor. Decombinator assigned V and J genes by tag matching, allowing a single base-pair mismatch. Collapsinator used UMIs to correct both sequencing errors and frequency errors arising from PCR heterogeneity. CDR3Translator converted Decombinator identifiers into nucleotide sequence, translated that sequence into amino acids, and extracted CDR3 based on C- and N-terminal motifs. Each distinct KT2 TCR was counted as a cluster of KT2 sequences sharing one unique molecular identifier. TCRdb applied fastp at Q25 and MiXCR to the public reads, then kept only in-frame beta chains. Identical CDR3 proteins give one entry, which carries the most common genes and DNA. None of the V and J calls come from the authors' own analysis; TCRdb made them. The table for this sample lists around 56,000 distinct CDR3 sequences; approximately 13% of them were counted only once. The ten most abundant clones make up around a tenth of the sample.

This sample was taken from a study of quantifying T cell responses using KT2 cells (dated by TCRdb to 2017 to 2019). Regarding the research as a whole: RNA was DNase-treated and reverse transcribed with TCR alpha and beta constant-region primers, mostly using SuperScript III. Under optimum conditions, the T4 ligation step was estimated to exceed 8.5% efficiency. To avoid over-amplification, PCR2 was carried out as a SYBR Green qPCR and halted once a predetermined fluorescence threshold was reached.

The CDR3 holds 16 amino acids from the cysteine to the phenylalanine. The sequence is cut down to CDR3 DNA, 48 bases in frame from base 1. The germline ends are 19 bases apart after V is trimmed by 4 bases and J by 3 bases. The germline V gene encodes CDR1 MDHEN and CDR2 SYDVKM. Known numbers of KT2, a T cell clone whose TCR had been sequenced previously, were spiked into unfractionated PBMC to test the sensitivity and accuracy of the pipeline. A range of KT2-to-PBMC ratios was generated by mixing KT2 cells with a fixed number of PBMC. What the work shows at the level of the full study, not this receptor alone: Even at the lowest spike-in tested, roughly one KT2 cell per 100,000 PBMC, KT2 sequences were still detected. The numbers of KT2 alpha and beta sequences increased linearly with the number of input KT2 cells across several orders of magnitude. No side-by-side comparison of the pipeline with other TCR sequencing techniques was included in the study. Saturation was seen in the detection of KT2 sequences when very high numbers of KT2 cells were spiked in.

The clonotype comes from a human donor. The sample consisted of PBMCs spiked with cells of the T cell clone KT2. The chain is assembled from TRBV28 and TRBJ2-7; D gene: possibly TRBD2, on 6 matching bases. In nucleotide form, the sequence is TGTGCCAGCAGTTCGCGTACCGGGACGGGGGACTACGAGCAGTACTTC. Its protein reads: CASSSRTGTGDYEQYF.